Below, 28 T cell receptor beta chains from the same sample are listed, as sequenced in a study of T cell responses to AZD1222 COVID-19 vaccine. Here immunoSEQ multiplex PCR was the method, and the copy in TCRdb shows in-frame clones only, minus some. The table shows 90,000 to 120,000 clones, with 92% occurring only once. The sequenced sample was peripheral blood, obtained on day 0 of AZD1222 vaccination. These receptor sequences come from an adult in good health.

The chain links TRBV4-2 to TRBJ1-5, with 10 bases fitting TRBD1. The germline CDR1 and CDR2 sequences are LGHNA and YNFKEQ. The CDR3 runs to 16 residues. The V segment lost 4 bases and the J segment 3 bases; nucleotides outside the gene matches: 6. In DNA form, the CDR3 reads TGTGCCAGCAGCCCCGCCGGGACAGGGGCCAATCAGCCCCAGCATTTT. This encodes CASSPAGTGANQPQHF.

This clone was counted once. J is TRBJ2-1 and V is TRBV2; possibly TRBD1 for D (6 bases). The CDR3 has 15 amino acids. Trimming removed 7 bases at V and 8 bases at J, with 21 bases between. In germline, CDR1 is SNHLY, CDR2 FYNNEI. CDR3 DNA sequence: TGTGCCAGCAAGTATGAACAGGGAATATCCGATGAGCAGTTCTTC. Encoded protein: CASKYEQGISDEQFF.

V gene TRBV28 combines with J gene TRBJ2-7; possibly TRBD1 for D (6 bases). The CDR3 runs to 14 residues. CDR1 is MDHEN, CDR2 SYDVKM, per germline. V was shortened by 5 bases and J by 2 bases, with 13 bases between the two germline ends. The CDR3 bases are TGTGCCAGCAGTACATCGGGACAAACCTACGAGCAGTACTTC. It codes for CASSTSGQTYEQYF.

The CDR3 nucleotides are TGTGCCAGCAGCTTAGGACAGGGAGCGGCCAGGGCCTACGAGCAGTACTTC. As protein: CASSLGQGAARAYEQYF. The chain links TRBV7-2 to TRBJ2-7, with 7 bases lining up with TRBD1. This CDR3 has 17 residues. J lost 2 bases, V lost 1 base, and 11 bases had no gene match. Germline-derived CDR1 and CDR2 are SGHTA and FQGNSA. Supplemented by reference TRBV7-2 and TRBJ2-7, the full variable domain reads GAGVSQSPSNKVTEKGKDVELRCDPISGHTALYWYRQSLGQGLEFLIYFQGNSAPDKSGLPSDRFSAERTGGSVSTLTIQRTQQEDSAVYLCASSLGQGAARAYEQYFGPGTRLTVT.

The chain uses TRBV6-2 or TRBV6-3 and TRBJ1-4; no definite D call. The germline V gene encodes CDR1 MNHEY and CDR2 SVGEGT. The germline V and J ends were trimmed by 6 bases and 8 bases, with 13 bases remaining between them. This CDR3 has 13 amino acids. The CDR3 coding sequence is TGTGCCAGCAGCTATCTGTTTGAAGAAAAACTGTTTTTT. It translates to CASSYLFEEKLFF.

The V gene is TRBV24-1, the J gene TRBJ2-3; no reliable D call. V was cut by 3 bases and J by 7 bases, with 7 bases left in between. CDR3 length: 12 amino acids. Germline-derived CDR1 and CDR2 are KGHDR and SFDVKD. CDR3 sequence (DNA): TGTGCCACCAGTGATAGAGCAAATACGCAGTATTTT. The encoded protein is CATSDRANTQYF.

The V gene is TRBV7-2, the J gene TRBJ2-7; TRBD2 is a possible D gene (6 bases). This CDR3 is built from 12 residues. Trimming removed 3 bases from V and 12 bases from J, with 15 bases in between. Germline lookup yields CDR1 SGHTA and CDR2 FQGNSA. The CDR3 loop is CASSLTTGEPYF. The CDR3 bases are TGTGCCAGCAGCTTGACGACGGGAGAACCGTACTTC.

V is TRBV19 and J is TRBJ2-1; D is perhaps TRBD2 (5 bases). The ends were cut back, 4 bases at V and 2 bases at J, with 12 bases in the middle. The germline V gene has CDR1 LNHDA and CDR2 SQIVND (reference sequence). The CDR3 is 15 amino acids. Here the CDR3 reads CASSSGHRTYNEQFF. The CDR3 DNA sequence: TGTGCCAGTAGTAGCGGGCACCGAACCTACAATGAGCAGTTCTTC. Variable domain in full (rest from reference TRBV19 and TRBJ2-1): DGGITQSPKYLFRKEGQNVTLSCEQNLNHDAMYWYRQDPGQGLRLIYYSQIVNDFQKGDIAEGYSVSREKKESFPLTVTSAQKNPTAFYLCASSSGHRTYNEQFFGPGTRLTVL.

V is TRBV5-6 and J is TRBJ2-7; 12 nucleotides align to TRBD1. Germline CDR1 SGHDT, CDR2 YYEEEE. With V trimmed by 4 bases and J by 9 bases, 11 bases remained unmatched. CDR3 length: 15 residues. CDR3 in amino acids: CASSKGQGASVGQYF. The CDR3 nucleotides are TGTGCCAGCAGCAAGGGACAGGGGGCTAGCGTCGGGCAGTACTTC.

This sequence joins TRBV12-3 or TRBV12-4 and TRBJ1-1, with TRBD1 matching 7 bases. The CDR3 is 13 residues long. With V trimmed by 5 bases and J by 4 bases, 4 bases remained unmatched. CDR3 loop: CASSRTGRTEAFF. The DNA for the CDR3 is TGTGCCAGCAGTAGGACAGGACGCACTGAAGCTTTCTTT.

CDR3 sequence: CASSLSGLTGPNYGYTF. The CDR3 DNA sequence: TGTGCCAGCAGCTTATCGGGGTTGACAGGCCCTAACTATGGCTACACCTTC. The rearrangement links TRBV7-3 to TRBJ1-2; D may be TRBD1 (6 bases). The CDR3 runs to 17 residues. V was cut by 2 bases and J by 0 bases, with 16 bases left in between. In germline, CDR1 is SGHTA, CDR2 FQGTGA.

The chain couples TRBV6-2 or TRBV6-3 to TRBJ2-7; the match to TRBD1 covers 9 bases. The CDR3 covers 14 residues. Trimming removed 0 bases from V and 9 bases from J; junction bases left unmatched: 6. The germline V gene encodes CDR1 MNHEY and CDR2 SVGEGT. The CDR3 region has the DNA TGTGCCAGCAGTTACTCGAAACAGGGGGCCGGGCAGTACTTC. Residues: CASSYSKQGAGQYF.

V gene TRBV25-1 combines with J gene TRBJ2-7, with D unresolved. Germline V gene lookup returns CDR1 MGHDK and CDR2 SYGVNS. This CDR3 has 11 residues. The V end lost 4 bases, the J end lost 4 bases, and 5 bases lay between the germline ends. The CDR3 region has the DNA TGTGCCAGCAGTGTAGGATACGAGCAGTACTTC. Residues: CASSVGYEQYF.

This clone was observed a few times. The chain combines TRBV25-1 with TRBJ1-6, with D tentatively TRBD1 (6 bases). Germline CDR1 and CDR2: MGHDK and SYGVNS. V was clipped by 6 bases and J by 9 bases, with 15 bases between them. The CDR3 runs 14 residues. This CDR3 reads CASRTQGLSSPLHF. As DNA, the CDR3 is TGTGCCAGCAGGACACAGGGACTAAGTTCACCCCTCCACTTT.

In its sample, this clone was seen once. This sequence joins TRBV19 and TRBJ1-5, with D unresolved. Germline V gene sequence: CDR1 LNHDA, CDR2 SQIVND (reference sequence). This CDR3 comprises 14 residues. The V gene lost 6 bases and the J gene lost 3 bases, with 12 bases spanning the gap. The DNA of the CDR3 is TGTGCCAGTAGAGAATGGGAGCTCAATCAGCCCCAGCATTTT. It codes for CASREWELNQPQHF.

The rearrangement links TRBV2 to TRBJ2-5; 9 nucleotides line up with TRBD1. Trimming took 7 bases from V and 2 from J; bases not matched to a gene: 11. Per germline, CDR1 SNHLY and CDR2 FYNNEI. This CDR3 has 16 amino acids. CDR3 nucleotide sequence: TGTGCCAGCATGGCGGGGACAGGGTTTCTTCAAGAGACCCAGTACTTC. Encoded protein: CASMAGTGFLQETQYF.

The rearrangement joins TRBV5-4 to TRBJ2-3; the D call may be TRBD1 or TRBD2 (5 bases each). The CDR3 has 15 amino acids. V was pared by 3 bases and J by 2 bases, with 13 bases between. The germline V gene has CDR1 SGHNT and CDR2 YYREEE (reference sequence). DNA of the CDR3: TGTGCCAGCAGCTCGACCCGAGGGGACACAGATACGCAGTATTTT. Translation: CASSSTRGDTDTQYF.

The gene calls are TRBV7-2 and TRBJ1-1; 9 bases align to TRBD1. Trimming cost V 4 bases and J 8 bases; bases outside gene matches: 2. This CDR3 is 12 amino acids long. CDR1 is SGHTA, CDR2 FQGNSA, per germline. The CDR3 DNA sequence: TGTGCCAGCAGCTACGGACAGGGGGAAGCTTTCTTT. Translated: CASSYGQGEAFF.

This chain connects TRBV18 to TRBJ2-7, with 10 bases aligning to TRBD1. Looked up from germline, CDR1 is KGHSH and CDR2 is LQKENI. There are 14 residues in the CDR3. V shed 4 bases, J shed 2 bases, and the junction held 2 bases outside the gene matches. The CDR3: CASSRGQGTYEQYF. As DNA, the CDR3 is TGTGCCAGCTCACGGGGACAGGGGACCTACGAGCAGTACTTC.

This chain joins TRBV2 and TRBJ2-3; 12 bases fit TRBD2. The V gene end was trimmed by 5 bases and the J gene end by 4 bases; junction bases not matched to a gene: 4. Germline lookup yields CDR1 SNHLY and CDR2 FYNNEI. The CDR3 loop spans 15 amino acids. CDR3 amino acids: CASSMLAGGADTQYF. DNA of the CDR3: TGTGCCAGCAGTATGCTAGCGGGGGGGGCAGATACGCAGTATTTT.

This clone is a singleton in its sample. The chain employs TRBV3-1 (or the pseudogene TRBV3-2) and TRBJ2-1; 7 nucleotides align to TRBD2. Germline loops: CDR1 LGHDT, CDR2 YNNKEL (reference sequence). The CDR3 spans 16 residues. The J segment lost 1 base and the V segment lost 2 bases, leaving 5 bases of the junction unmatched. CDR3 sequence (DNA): TGTGCCAGCAGCCAACCCTGGGGGGGGTCCTACAATGAGCAGTTCTTC. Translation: CASSQPWGGSYNEQFF.

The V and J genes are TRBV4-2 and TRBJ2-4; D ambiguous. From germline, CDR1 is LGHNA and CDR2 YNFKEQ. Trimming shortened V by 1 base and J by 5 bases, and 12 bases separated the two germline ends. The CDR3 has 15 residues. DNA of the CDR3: TGTGCCAGCAGCCAAGGCGCGACACCGCAAAACATTCAGTACTTC. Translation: CASSQGATPQNIQYF.

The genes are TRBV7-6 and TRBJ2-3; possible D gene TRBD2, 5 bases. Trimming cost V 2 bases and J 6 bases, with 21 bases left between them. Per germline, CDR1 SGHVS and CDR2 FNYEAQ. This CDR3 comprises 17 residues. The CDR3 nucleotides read TGTGCCAGCAGCTTATACGGCACACCGGGAACGGGGGATACGCAGTATTTT. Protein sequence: CASSLYGTPGTGDTQYF.

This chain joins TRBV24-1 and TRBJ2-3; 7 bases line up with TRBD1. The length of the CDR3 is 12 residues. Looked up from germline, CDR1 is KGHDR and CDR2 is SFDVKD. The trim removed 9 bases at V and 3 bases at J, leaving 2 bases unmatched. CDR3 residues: CATRDRTDTQYF. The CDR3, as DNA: TGTGCCACCCGGGACAGAACAGATACGCAGTATTTT.

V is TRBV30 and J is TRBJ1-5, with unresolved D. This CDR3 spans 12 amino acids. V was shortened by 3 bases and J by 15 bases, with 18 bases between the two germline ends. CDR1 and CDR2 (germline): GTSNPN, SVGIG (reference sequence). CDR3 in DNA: TGTGCCTGGAGCGAATCCTTAAGAGAACGGCATTTT. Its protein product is CAWSESLRERHF.

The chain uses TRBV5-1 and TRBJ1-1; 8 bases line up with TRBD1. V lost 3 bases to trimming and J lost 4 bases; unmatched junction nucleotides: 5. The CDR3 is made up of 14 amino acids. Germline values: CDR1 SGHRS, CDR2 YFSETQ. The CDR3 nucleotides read TGCGCCAGCAGCTCCGGACAGGGACGCACTGAAGCTTTCTTT. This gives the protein CASSSGQGRTEAFF. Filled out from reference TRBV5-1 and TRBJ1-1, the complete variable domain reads KAGVTQTPRYLIKTRGQQVTLSCSPISGHRSVSWYQQTPGQGLQFLFEYFSETQRNKGNFPGRFSGRQFSNSRSEMNVSTLELGDSALYLCASSSGQGRTEAFFGQGTRLTVV.

The CDR3 loop is CASRAGGFWNTEAFF. The CDR3, as DNA: TGTGCCAGCAGGGCAGGGGGTTTTTGGAACACTGAAGCTTTCTTT. The rearrangement joins TRBV5-4 to TRBJ1-1; 7 bases are shared with TRBD1. The germline CDR1 and CDR2 sequences are SGHNT and YYREEE (reference sequence). The ends lost 5 bases at V and 1 base at J; junction bases unmatched: 8. CDR3 length: 15 residues.

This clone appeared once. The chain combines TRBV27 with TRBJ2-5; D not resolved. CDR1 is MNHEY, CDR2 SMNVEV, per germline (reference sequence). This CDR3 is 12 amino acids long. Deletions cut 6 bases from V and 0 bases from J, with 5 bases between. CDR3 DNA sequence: TGTGCCAGCAGCCTGGACCAAGAGACCCAGTACTTC. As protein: CASSLDQETQYF.